This T cell receptor beta chain was sequenced for a study of blood T cell repertoires in COVID-19. The protocol was immunoSEQ multiplex PCR, while the TCRdb copy is restricted to in-frame clones and leaves out a portion. This sample has 200,000 to 250,000 clones, with over 75% found just once. CDR1 and CDR2 (germline): KGHSH, LQKENI. The CDR3 sequence is 17 residues long. Between the trimmed V and J ends, which lost 1 base and 2 bases, there was a span of 15 bases. Seattle cases were enrolled at active infection and followed longitudinally. The V gene is TRBV18, the J gene TRBJ1-5; D is ambiguous. The TCR was taken from a man in his fifties with COVID-19, enrolled during active disease. The sample comprised peripheral blood. CDR3 coding DNA: TGTGCCAGCTCACCACGATCGGCTAGTGATGGCAATCAGCCCCAGCATTTT. This encodes CASSPRSASDGNQPQHF.